This passage covers 13 T cell receptor beta chains from one sample sequenced in a study of CD8+ T cells in alopecia areata. The authors extracted RNA and reverse transcribed it into cDNA as the sequencing template. Profiled with immunoSEQ multiplex PCR; TCRdb holds only in-frame clones, not every one. Reported are around 110,000 clones, none seen only once; the ten largest carry less than 20%. Sequencing input: lesional skin. Receptor source: a C3H/HeJ mouse with alopecia areata. Strain haplotype at MHC: H2-k.

About this clone itself: The genes are named according to mouse. The read ends 4 residues shy of where the CDR3 ends; the end is completed using the germline J gene. The chain joins TRBV19 to TRBJ1-2; D gene uncertain. Germline V gene lookup returns CDR1 FNHDT and CDR2 SITEND (reference sequence). This CDR3 is 13 amino acids long. The V gene lost 1 base and the J gene lost 4 bases, with 8 bases spanning the gap. The CDR3 bases that were read are TGTGCCAGCAGTATACTGGGGTCCTCC. This translates into CASSILGSS. The entire CDR3 is CASSILGSSDYTF.

This clone was counted a few times. At residue 13, the TCRdb protein departs from the DNA translation, so the protein shown here was derived from the DNA itself. Gene names refer to mouse genes. The CDR3 is cut off 3 residues early in the read; its end comes from the germline J gene. The chain uses TRBV19 and TRBJ1-3; D unresolved. V was shortened by 1 base and J by 0 bases, with 11 bases between the two germline ends. CDR1 and CDR2 from the germline V gene are FNHDT and SITEND (reference sequence). This CDR3 is 16 amino acids long. The sequenced CDR3 bases are TGTGCCAGCAGTATAATCCAGAAATCTTCTGGAAATACG. Protein: CASSIIQKSSGNT. The whole CDR3 protein is CASSIIQKSSGNTLYF.

To note about this clone: Gene names follow the mouse nomenclature. The read falls 4 residues short of the CDR3 end, and the missing part is taken from the germline J gene. J is TRBJ1-4 and V is TRBV1; a weak D match, TRBD1 (6 bases). Trimming pared 1 base from V and 3 bases from J, leaving 12 bases between. CDR1 and CDR2 from the germline V gene are NSQYPW and LRSPGD (reference sequence). CDR3 length: 16 residues. The DNA read from the CDR3 is TGCACCTGCAGTGCAGCGGCAGGGGTAACCAACGAA. Its translation: CTCSAAAGVTNE. From start to end, the CDR3 is CTCSAAAGVTNERLFF.

In this sample, this clone turned up a few times. At residue 11, TCRdb's protein disagrees with the DNA translation; the protein shown here derives from the DNA. Each gene name is a mouse one. The CDR3 end falls 3 residues outside the read, so it is completed with the germline J gene. V usage is TRBV19 and J usage is TRBJ1-6; 8 positions agree with TRBD1. TRBJ1-6 is given ORF status, its function remaining uncertain. Germline V lookup: CDR1 FNHDT, CDR2 SITEND (reference sequence). The junction had 4 bases not matched to a gene; V was cut back by 3 bases and J by 8 bases. The CDR3 is 14 amino acids. The CDR3 bases that were read are TGTGCCAGCAGTACCAGACAGGGGCATTCGCCC. This encodes CASSTRQGHSP. The full-length CDR3 reads as CASSTRQGHSPLYF.

This clone showed up just a few times. Gene names are the mouse ones. The CDR3 end falls 4 residues outside the read, so it is completed with the germline J gene. This chain links TRBV19 with TRBJ2-3; weak D call: TRBD1 (6 bases). This CDR3 spans 15 amino acids. CDR1 is FNHDT, CDR2 SITEND, per germline (reference sequence). V was pared by 0 bases and J by 1 base, with 9 bases between. The CDR3 loop reads CASSIAGEGAETLYF. Partial CDR3 DNA: TGTGCCAGCAGTATAGCAGGGGAAGGTGCAGAA.

This clone came up many times. Genes here carry mouse names. The read is 4 residues too short to cover the CDR3 end, so that end is filled in from the germline J gene. This sequence joins TRBV13-3 and TRBJ2-5; D remains unclear. Germline-derived CDR1 and CDR2 are NNHDY and SYVADS. The CDR3 sequence is 14 residues long. Between the trimmed V and J ends, which lost 3 bases and 0 bases, there was a span of 8 bases. This CDR3 is CASSGDTNQDTQYF. The covered CDR3 bases are TGTGCCAGCAGTGGCGACACCAACCAAGAC.

This clone was detected many times. Mouse gene names and germline throughout. Within the sample, other DNA sequences also encode this same CDR3. The CDR3 region is CASRPTGGTETLYF. The covered CDR3 bases are TGTGCCAGCAGGCCGACAGGGGGCACAGAA. The V call is TRBV13-3, the J call TRBJ2-3, with 10 bases lining up with TRBD1. The read ends 4 residues early relative to the CDR3; the germline J gene fills the gap. With V trimmed by 5 bases and J by 4 bases, 4 bases remained unmatched. The CDR3 totals 14 residues. Per the germline V gene, CDR1 is NNHDY and CDR2 is SYVADS.

This clone turned up a few times. Gene names are the mouse ones. The read terminates 4 residues ahead of where the CDR3 ends, so the germline J gene completes it. This chain uses TRBV1 with TRBJ1-4; 7 positions match TRBD1. The CDR3 contains 15 residues. V shed 3 bases and J 3 bases; nucleotides not matched to a gene: 4. From germline, CDR1 is NSQYPW and CDR2 LRSPGD (reference sequence). The part of the CDR3 DNA that was read is TGCACCTGCAGTGCGGGGACAGTAGCCAACGAA. It translates to CTCSAGTVANE. The CDR3, in full, reads CTCSAGTVANERLFF.

This clone was seen ten or more times. Mouse gene names and germline throughout. The DNA ends 4 residues before the CDR3 does, and the rest of the CDR3 is filled in from the germline J gene. The V gene is TRBV1, the J gene TRBJ2-3; 8 positions agree with TRBD2. CDR1 and CDR2 from the germline V gene are NSQYPW and LRSPGD (reference sequence). The J segment lost 0 bases and the V segment lost 3 bases, leaving 5 bases of the junction unmatched. The CDR3 is 16 residues long. The CDR3 here is CTCSAWGGDSAETLYF. The CDR3 DNA, read in part, is TGCACCTGCAGTGCGTGGGGGGGAGATAGTGCAGAA.

This clone was observed a handful of times. Gene names denote mouse genes. The CDR3 goes on 4 residues after the read ends, and that part is filled in from the germline J gene. The chain links TRBV13-3 to TRBJ2-2; weak D call: TRBD1 (5 bases). V lost 7 bases to trimming and J lost 2 bases, with 12 bases between them. Germline V lookup: CDR1 NNHDY, CDR2 SYVADS. There are 14 residues in the CDR3. The part of the CDR3 DNA that was read is TGTGCCAGCGCGGACATCTCTAACACCGGG. Translation gives CASADISNTG. The complete CDR3 protein is CASADISNTGQLYF.

Turning to this clone: Gene names follow the mouse nomenclature. The read ends 4 residues before the CDR3 terminus; that terminus is restored from the germline J gene. Other DNA sequences in this sample translate to the same CDR3. The chain couples TRBV13-1 to TRBJ2-1; 8 bases match TRBD2. Trimming removed 1 base from V and 1 base from J; junction bases left unmatched: 1. The CDR3 is 15 amino acids. From germline, CDR1 is NSHNY and CDR2 SYGAGN. Here the CDR3 reads CASSDRLGNYAEQFF. The CDR3 DNA, read in part, is TGTGCCAGCAGTGATAGACTGGGGAACTATGCT.

Worth noting for this clone: Gene names and germline match the mouse. Sequencing ends 4 residues short of the CDR3 end; the germline J gene provides the rest. This chain uses TRBV13-3 with TRBJ1-4; D is possibly TRBD1 (6 bases). V was pared by 3 bases and J by 6 bases, with 15 bases between. Germline-derived CDR1 and CDR2 are NNHDY and SYVADS. This CDR3 is 15 amino acids long. The CDR3 reads CASSAGTNPHERLFF. The part of the CDR3 DNA that was read is TGTGCCAGCAGTGCCGGGACAAATCCCCACGAA.

There are a few counts of this clone. At residue 13, TCRdb's protein disagrees with the DNA translation; the protein shown here derives from the DNA. Mouse names are used for the genes. Sequencing ends 3 residues short of the CDR3 end; the germline J gene provides the rest. J is TRBJ1-3 and V is TRBV19, with 11 positions matching TRBD1. Germline CDR1 reads FNHDT; CDR2 reads SITEND (reference sequence). The CDR3 has 16 amino acids. Losses at the gene ends were 6 bases for V and 2 bases for J; bases not matched to a gene: 7. The CDR3 loop is CASNDPGQGAGNTLYF. Partial CDR3 DNA: TGTGCCAGCAACGATCCGGGACAGGGGGCTGGAAATACG.